This TCR beta chain was retrieved from a study of early T cells in non-severe SARS-CoV-2 infection. The protocol attached unique molecular identifiers to individual cDNA molecules. TCRdb fed the 5' RACE reads into MiXCR, producing one record per CDR3 protein. The data show approximately 84,000 distinct CDR3 sequences, around 13% seen once. In this sample, this clonotype turned up many times. The clonotype was recovered from an adult who was a healthcare worker with PCR-confirmed SARS-CoV-2 infection or an uninfected control (not recorded which). Sequenced material: whole blood.

CDR3 in DNA: TGTGCCAGCAGTGACAGGGGGAATGAGCAGTTCTTC. Residues: CASSDRGNEQFF. The chain employs TRBV2 and TRBJ2-1; the match to TRBD1 covers 7 bases. V shed 3 bases and J 7 bases; nucleotides not matched to a gene: 0. The CDR3 runs to 12 residues. In germline, CDR1 is SNHLY, CDR2 FYNNEI.